The 18 T cell receptor beta chains below come from one sample, sequenced in a study of cytomegalovirus exposure and HLA in healthy donors. Primers included in the PCR were 60 Vbeta and 13 Jbeta primers. Profiled with immunoSEQ multiplex PCR; TCRdb holds only in-frame clones, not every one. Among about 98,000 clones, over 80% were seen once, and the ten largest hold approximately 3.7%. What was sequenced was PBMCs. All receptors derive from a female donor in good health and CMV-seropositive.

The chain employs TRBV30 and TRBJ1-1, with D perhaps matching TRBD1 (5 bases). Trimming took off 5 bases at V and 1 base at J, with 17 bases between the two ends. Germline V gives CDR1 GTSNPN, CDR2 SVGIG (reference sequence). The CDR3 is 15 residues long. The CDR3 reads CAWGAPGWGNTEAFF. The DNA of the CDR3 is TGTGCCTGGGGCGCCCCAGGGTGGGGGAACACTGAAGCTTTCTTT.

The chain is built from TRBV19 and TRBJ1-3; D call uncertain. CDR1 and CDR2 from the germline V gene are LNHDA and SQIVND (reference sequence). The CDR3 length is 12 residues. The V end was cut by 6 bases, the J end by 4 bases, with 7 bases between. The CDR3 is CASSITGNTIYF. CDR3 DNA: TGTGCCAGTAGCATAACAGGAAACACCATATATTTT.

The chain recombines TRBV10-1 with TRBJ2-1, with D perhaps TRBD2 (6 bases). CDR3 length: 13 residues. Trimming took 6 bases from V and 10 from J, leaving 16 bases between them. CDR1 and CDR2 from the germline V gene are WNHNN and SYGVQD (reference sequence). The CDR3 nucleotides are TGCGCCAGCAGCCGGGACTTCTCGGGAGAGCAGTTCTTC. Amino acid sequence: CASSRDFSGEQFF.

This chain uses TRBV7-2 with TRBJ2-7, with 9 bases that match TRBD2. From germline, CDR1 is SGHTA and CDR2 FQGNSA. J gave up 4 bases and V 1 base, and 8 bases lay outside the gene matches. The length of the CDR3 is 16 residues. Written as DNA, the CDR3 is TGTGCCAGCAGCTTAGGAAGCGGGGGGACTCCTTACGAGCAGTACTTC. Translation gives CASSLGSGGTPYEQYF.

Only a few counts were recorded for this clone. V gene TRBV5-1 combines with J gene TRBJ2-1, with TRBD1 as a possible D gene (6 bases). V lost 5 bases to trimming and J lost 4 bases, with 10 bases between them. The CDR3 totals 13 residues. Germline-derived CDR1 and CDR2 are SGHRS and YFSETQ. Here the CDR3 reads CASRNTGYNEQFF. In nucleotides, the CDR3 is TGCGCCAGCAGAAATACAGGGTACAATGAGCAGTTCTTC.

This clone was counted a few times. The chain employs TRBV5-4 and TRBJ1-2, with TRBD1 as a possible D gene (5 bases). The V gene lost 0 bases and the J gene lost 2 bases, with 8 bases spanning the gap. This CDR3 spans 14 amino acids. Germline CDR1 SGHNT, CDR2 YYREEE (reference sequence). The CDR3 here is CASSLDQGNYGYTF. The CDR3 DNA sequence: TGTGCCAGCAGCTTGGATCAGGGAAACTATGGCTACACCTTC.

The chain recombines TRBV6-5 with TRBJ1-2, with 7 bases that match TRBD1. Per germline, CDR1 MNHEY and CDR2 SVGAGI. Unmatched junction bases numbered 7, after V lost 4 bases and J lost 5 bases. The CDR3 extends over 14 amino acids. The CDR3 loop reads CASSSDRARYGYTF. The CDR3 nucleotides read TGTGCCAGCAGTTCCGACAGGGCGAGATATGGCTACACCTTC.

This clone occurred once. The chain joins TRBV15 to TRBJ2-2; tentatively, D is TRBD2 (6 bases). This CDR3 contains 15 residues. From germline, CDR1 is LNHNV and CDR2 YYDKDF (reference sequence). V shed 6 bases and J shed 4 bases, with 15 bases lying between them. CDR3 sequence reads: CATRVQRASTGELFF. In DNA form, the CDR3 reads TGTGCCACCAGAGTGCAGCGGGCCTCCACCGGGGAGCTGTTTTTT.

The V call is TRBV19, the J call TRBJ2-3, with 8 bases matching TRBD1. The CDR3 loop spans 13 amino acids. The junction had 2 bases not matched to a gene; V was cut back by 6 bases and J by 3 bases. CDR1 LNHDA and CDR2 SQIVND come from the germline V gene (reference sequence). The chain's CDR3 is CASRGQGTDTQYF. DNA of the CDR3: TGTGCCAGTAGAGGACAGGGAACAGATACGCAGTATTTT.

Comments on this clone: One end of the junction fails to match germline, which may point to a read error. V and J are TRBV7-9 and TRBJ1-5; D not certain. The CDR3 runs 12 residues. CDR1 SEHNR and CDR2 FQNEAQ come from the germline V gene (reference sequence). The CDR3 DNA follows: TGTTCCAGCAGCTTAGGGCCTCAGCCCCAGCATTTT. This translates into CSSSLGPQPQHF.

To note about this clone: A read error may account for a junction end that differs from germline. This chain joins TRBV29-1 and TRBJ1-1, with 8 bases matching TRBD1. CDR1 is SQVTM and CDR2 is ANQGSEA in the germline V gene. The CDR3 contains 15 residues. The chain's CDR3 is CCVAGDDRGNTEAFF. As DNA, the CDR3 is TGCTGCGTCGCGGGGGATGACAGGGGTAACACTGAAGCTTTCTTT. The complete variable domain, with remaining parts taken from reference TRBV29-1 and TRBJ1-1, reads SAVISQKPSRDICQRGTSLTIQCQVDSQVTMMFWYRQQPGQSLTLIATANQGSEATYESGFVIDKFPISRPNLTFSTLTVSNMSPEDSSIYLCCVAGDDRGNTEAFFGQGTRLTVV.

The chain recombines TRBV9 with TRBJ1-2; weak D call: TRBD1 (5 bases). Per the germline V gene, CDR1 is SGDLS and CDR2 is YYNGEE. The CDR3 runs 13 residues. Between the trimmed V and J ends, which lost 3 bases and 4 bases, there was a span of 10 bases. DNA of the CDR3: TGTGCCAGCAGCGGAAGGGGTGGCTATGGCTACACCTTC. Residues: CASSGRGGYGYTF.

The chain joins TRBV4-2 to TRBJ2-7; D is possibly TRBD1 (6 bases). Germline loops: CDR1 LGHNA, CDR2 YNFKEQ. V dropped 3 bases and J dropped 3 bases, with 21 bases sitting between them. CDR3 size: 17 residues. The CDR3 DNA reads as TGTGCCAGCAGCCACCCTTCCGTAGAGGACAGCTACTACGAGCAGTACTTC. It translates to CASSHPSVEDSYYEQYF.

The chain employs TRBV29-1 and TRBJ2-5; D remains unclear. V gave up 6 bases and J gave up 0 bases, with 5 bases separating them. In germline, CDR1 is SQVTM, CDR2 ANQGSEA. The CDR3 runs 11 residues. DNA of the CDR3: TGCAGCGTACGGTACCAAGAGACCCAGTACTTC. Residues: CSVRYQETQYF.

This chain uses TRBV10-1 with TRBJ2-2; 9 bases are shared with TRBD2. CDR1 and CDR2 (germline): WNHNN, SYGVQD (reference sequence). J lost 2 bases, V lost 6 bases, and 4 bases had no gene match. This CDR3 is built from 15 residues. CDR3: CASSRAGGNTGELFF. In DNA, the CDR3 is TGCGCCAGCAGCCGAGCGGGGGGCAACACCGGGGAGCTGTTTTTT.

The V call is TRBV20-1, the J call TRBJ2-7, with a tentative D call TRBD2 (6 bases). This CDR3 is built from 11 residues. Germline assignment: CDR1 DFQATT and CDR2 SNEGSKA (reference sequence). V was pared by 4 bases and J by 6 bases, with 10 bases between. DNA for the CDR3: TGCAGTGCTAAGGACTACACCGAGCAGTACTTC. It translates to CSAKDYTEQYF.

The chain is built from TRBV9 and TRBJ2-5; 10 bases align to TRBD2. The CDR3 spans 17 residues. Germline values: CDR1 SGDLS, CDR2 YYNGEE. V gave up 0 bases and J gave up 5 bases; unmatched junction bases: 10. The CDR3 coding sequence is TGTGCCAGCAGCGTAGGCTCAGCGGGAGGGCCCCGGGAGACCCAGTACTTC. It codes for CASSVGSAGGPRETQYF. Supplemented by reference TRBV9 and TRBJ2-5, the full variable domain reads DSGVTQTPKHLITATGQRVTLRCSPRSGDLSVYWYQQSLDQGLQFLIQYYNGEERAKGNILERFSAQQFPDLHSELNLSSLELGDSALYFCASSVGSAGGPRETQYFGPGTRLLVL.

The chain is built from TRBV5-1 and TRBJ2-7; TRBD1 matches at 7 bases. J was trimmed by 5 bases and V by 0 bases; bases with no gene match: 8. The CDR3 length is 15 residues. Germline V gene sequence: CDR1 SGHRS, CDR2 YFSETQ. Written as DNA, the CDR3 is TGCGCCAGCAGCTTGGACAGGGGTCCGTTTAACGAGCAGTACTTC. Encoded protein: CASSLDRGPFNEQYF.